The clone carrying this TCR beta chain was seen only once. Antigen unknown. This entry belongs to a study of cytomegalovirus exposure and HLA in healthy donors. Germline V gives CDR1 ENHRY, CDR2 SYGVKD. V lost 10 bases and J lost 0; bases outside the gene matches: 12. The CDR3 sequence is 16 residues long. This table comes from immunoSEQ multiplex PCR, and its TCRdb copy is limited to in-frame clones, with some not included. The sample yields about 360,000 clones, around 86% seen once. Overall study findings and caveats: In the roughly 110 validation repertoires, about 94% of cluster scores exceeded 0, per a later analysis. As confirmed in vitro, a few CMV-associated chains were specific for CMV antigens.

The source material was PBMCs. The rearrangement links TRBV10-3 to TRBJ1-5, with TRBD1 matching 7 bases. The clonotype originates from a woman between 18 and 29 years old in good health and CMV-seronegative. This CDR3 is CATGQASDYSNQPQHF. The CDR3 DNA reads TGTGCCACCGGACAGGCCTCCGATTATAGCAATCAGCCCCAGCATTTT.